The 26 T cell receptor beta chains given below trace back to one sample, sequenced in a study of post-analysis software for immune sequencing data. Study-wide findings and caveats: Higher frequency in patients than in controls was seen for roughly five TRBV segments, with TRBV5-6, TRBV5-1 and TRBV20-1 among them.

Unique molecular identifiers were carried by the TCR beta cDNA libraries. TCRdb recomputed calls from the PCR reads with MiXCR, one row per CDR3 protein. The sample has hundreds of thousands of distinct CDR3 sequences, 35% to 45% seen once; the top ten hold 6% to 9%. No antigen has been assigned to these receptors. The sequenced sample was blood. Source of these receptors: a girl under 10 years old with multiple sclerosis.

The J gene is TRBJ2-3, the V gene TRBV20-1; TRBD1 matches 9 bases. The length of the CDR3 is 14 residues. V was pared by 1 base and J by 4 bases, with 3 bases of the junction left unmatched. The germline V gene encodes CDR1 DFQATT and CDR2 SNEGSKA (reference sequence). CDR3: CSARADRGPDTQYF. The CDR3 DNA sequence: TGCAGTGCTAGAGCGGACAGGGGCCCAGATACGCAGTATTTT.

As concerns this clonotype: The junction shows a germline mismatch at one end, possibly a read error. V is TRBV24-1 and J is TRBJ2-1; D call uncertain. The CDR3 has 15 amino acids. Germline CDR1 and CDR2: KGHDR and SFDVKD. The CDR3 coding sequence is TGTGCCACCAGTGATTTGCGGGTGGCCTACACTGAGCAGTTCTTC. Encoded protein: CATSDLRVAYTEQFF.

The rearrangement uses TRBV14 and TRBJ2-1; weak D call: TRBD1 (5 bases). The CDR3 is made up of 14 amino acids. V was trimmed by 1 base and J by 2 bases, leaving 6 bases between them. The germline CDR1 and CDR2 sequences are SGHDN and FVKESK. Written as DNA, the CDR3 is TGTGCCAGCAGCCAAGCGACAGCCTACAATGAGCAGTTCTTC. It codes for CASSQATAYNEQFF.

This sequence joins TRBV7-3 and TRBJ2-1; 10 bases agree with TRBD2. This CDR3 is 16 amino acids long. V was clipped by 6 bases and J by 7 bases; unmatched bases: 12. CDR1 SGHTA and CDR2 FQGTGA come from the germline V gene. CDR3 coding DNA: TGTGCCAGCAGTTCCCCCGGGCTAGCGGGAGTGAATGAGCAGTTCTTC. Its translation is CASSSPGLAGVNEQFF.

This clonotype has more than one count but fewer than ten. The CDR3 DNA reads as TGTGCCAGCAGCGAGGGGTTGTCTGTGAGTCAGCCCCAGCATTTT. Translating it yields CASSEGLSVSQPQHF. V gene TRBV27 combines with J gene TRBJ1-5; possible D gene TRBD1, 5 bases. This CDR3 is 15 amino acids long. The V and J ends lost 6 bases and 6 bases respectively, with 18 bases between them. The germline gives CDR1 MNHEY, CDR2 SMNVEV (reference sequence).

This rearrangement joins TRBV11-2 to TRBJ2-1; tentatively, D is TRBD1 (5 bases). The V end was cut by 5 bases, the J end by 7 bases, with 18 bases between. Germline CDR1 SGHAT, CDR2 FQNNGV. The CDR3 loop spans 15 amino acids. The CDR3 DNA reads as TGTGCCAGCAGCCCACCCGGACACCTCTGGAATGAGCAGTTCTTC. It encodes CASSPPGHLWNEQFF.

The genes are TRBV10-1 and TRBJ2-1, with 7 nucleotides matching TRBD2. Germline V gene lookup returns CDR1 WNHNN and CDR2 SYGVQD (reference sequence). CDR3 length: 14 amino acids. J gave up 4 bases and V 3 bases, and 3 bases lay outside the gene matches. The CDR3 region is CASSDRRGYNEQFF. CDR3 in DNA: TGCGCCAGCAGTGATAGGCGGGGGTACAATGAGCAGTTCTTC.

This clonotype has just a few counts. This sequence joins TRBV7-2 and TRBJ2-7; 8 bases are shared with TRBD2. The CDR3 length is 18 residues. In germline, CDR1 is SGHTA, CDR2 FQGNSA. The ends lost 5 bases at V and 1 base at J; junction bases unmatched: 16. CDR3 in DNA: TGTGCCAGCAGCCCCCAGGTTCGGGGTAGCGGGGCTTCCTACGAGCAGTACTTC. Translating it yields CASSPQVRGSGASYEQYF.

The rearrangement uses TRBV20-1 and TRBJ2-1; D might be TRBD1 (6 bases). Per the germline V gene, CDR1 is DFQATT and CDR2 is SNEGSKA (reference sequence). The length of the CDR3 is 13 residues. V was shortened by 3 bases and J by 9 bases, with 15 bases between the two germline ends. CDR3: CSASTGEQGEQFF. The CDR3 nucleotides are TGCAGTGCTAGTACCGGGGAACAGGGTGAGCAGTTCTTC.

The J gene is TRBJ2-7, the V gene TRBV5-6; TRBD2 is a possible D gene (6 bases). Trimming cost V 1 base and J 3 bases, with 8 bases left between them. CDR3 length: 13 residues. The V gene's germline CDR1 is SGHDT and CDR2 YYEEEE. Here the CDR3 DNA reads TGTGCCAGCAGCTTGTGGGGGGACTACGAGCAGTACTTC. This codes for CASSLWGDYEQYF.

This chain joins TRBV6-5 and TRBJ1-2; D is perhaps TRBD1 (6 bases). This CDR3 has 15 residues. The V end was cut by 0 bases, the J end by 8 bases, with 16 bases between. The V gene's germline CDR1 is MNHEY and CDR2 SVGAGI. CDR3 sequence: CASSYSPDSVWGYTF. The DNA for the CDR3 is TGTGCCAGCAGTTACTCCCCGGACAGTGTATGGGGCTACACCTTC.

This clonotype showed up just a few times. The chain links TRBV9 to TRBJ2-3; tentative D call: TRBD1 (6 bases). This CDR3 spans 15 amino acids. Germline loops: CDR1 SGDLS, CDR2 YYNGEE. Trimming shortened V by 4 bases and J by 0 bases, and 12 bases separated the two germline ends. In nucleotides, the CDR3 is TGTGCCAGCAGCTCCAGGGGCCTAAGCACAGATACGCAGTATTTT. It translates to CASSSRGLSTDTQYF.

This chain connects TRBV12-3 or TRBV12-4 to TRBJ2-3, with 11 nucleotides matching TRBD1. This CDR3 region has 14 residues. J lost 14 bases, V lost 6 bases, and 13 bases had no gene match. The DNA of the CDR3 is TGTGCCAGCAGACCTTTTTCCGGACAGGGGGCTTCGTATTTT. Protein product: CASRPFSGQGASYF.

The chain couples TRBV27 to TRBJ2-3, with 9 bases aligning to TRBD1. Germline CDR1 is MNHEY and CDR2 is SMNVEV (reference sequence). Trimming at V came to 5 bases and at J to 3 bases, leaving 6 bases not matched to a gene. The CDR3 length is 15 residues. CDR3 residues: CASSKTGTGTDTQYF. CDR3 coding DNA: TGTGCCAGCAGTAAAACCGGGACAGGGACAGATACGCAGTATTTT.

This chain joins TRBV6-2 or TRBV6-3 and TRBJ2-3; 7 bases are a match to TRBD2. The CDR3 is 17 amino acids. Per germline, CDR1 MNHEY and CDR2 SVGEGT. Unmatched junction bases numbered 16, after V lost 5 bases and J lost 5 bases. Here the CDR3 reads CASSLWEGPSRGDTQYF. The CDR3 nucleotides read TGTGCCAGCAGTCTCTGGGAGGGCCCCTCACGTGGAGATACGCAGTATTTT.

The V call is TRBV12-3 or TRBV12-4, the J call TRBJ2-1; the match to TRBD2 covers 7 bases. The J segment lost 8 bases and the V segment lost 5 bases, leaving 9 bases of the junction unmatched. The CDR3 totals 14 residues. This chain's CDR3 is CASSRTRSPHEQFF. In DNA, the CDR3 is TGTGCCAGCAGTCGGACTAGATCCCCCCATGAGCAGTTCTTC.

This clonotype appeared a few times. V gene TRBV24-1 combines with J gene TRBJ2-1; TRBD1 matches 8 bases. The V segment lost 0 bases and the J segment 4 bases; nucleotides outside the gene matches: 4. Germline V gene data show CDR1 as KGHDR and CDR2 as SFDVKD. This CDR3 is built from 16 residues. The CDR3 DNA is TGTGCCACCAGTGATTTGAGTGGGACAGGTTACAATGAGCAGTTCTTC. It codes for CATSDLSGTGYNEQFF.

The rearrangement joins TRBV11-2 to TRBJ2-5, with 7 positions matching TRBD1. The tail of the sequence fits TRBJ2-7 better, so the J call may be wrong. CDR1 and CDR2 (germline): SGHAT, FQNNGV. CDR3 length: 15 amino acids. In DNA form, the CDR3 reads TGTGCCAGCAGCTTAGTAGGACAGGCCATCTACGAGCAGTACTTC. Protein product: CASSLVGQAIYEQYF.

The V gene is TRBV4-3, the J gene TRBJ2-1; no reliable D call. The CDR3 is 18 amino acids. In germline, CDR1 is LGHNA, CDR2 YSLEER. Deletions cut 0 bases from V and 3 bases from J, with 18 bases between. The CDR3: CASSQEVVGRSYYNEQFF. The CDR3 nucleotides are TGCGCCAGCAGCCAAGAAGTCGTAGGCCGATCATACTACAATGAGCAGTTCTTC.

CDR3 amino acids: CASRRTPTLNTEAFF. CDR3 in DNA: TGTGCCAGCAGAAGGACACCAACTTTGAACACTGAAGCTTTCTTT. The V call is TRBV27, the J call TRBJ1-1, with D possibly matching TRBD1 (5 bases). This CDR3 region has 15 residues. V shed 6 bases and J shed 0 bases, with 14 bases lying between them. Looked up from germline, CDR1 is MNHEY and CDR2 is SMNVEV (reference sequence).

This clonotype has just a few counts. The chain couples TRBV12-3 or TRBV12-4 to TRBJ2-1; D is possibly TRBD1 or TRBD2 (5 bases each). The CDR3 sequence is 14 residues long. V lost 2 bases and J lost 2, with 7 bases in between. DNA for the CDR3: TGTGCCAGCAGTTTATGGGGGACCTACAATGAGCAGTTCTTC. As protein: CASSLWGTYNEQFF.

This chain joins TRBV6-2 or TRBV6-3 and TRBJ1-2; a possible D gene is TRBD1 (6 bases). This CDR3 has 15 amino acids. Germline CDR1 reads MNHEY; CDR2 reads SVGEGT. The V and J ends lost 0 bases and 2 bases respectively, with 10 bases between them. CDR3 protein: CASSYSRTENYGYTF. The CDR3 DNA follows: TGTGCCAGCAGTTACTCGAGGACAGAGAACTATGGCTACACCTTC.

This rearrangement joins TRBV7-2 to TRBJ1-5, with D hard to call. The CDR3 covers 16 residues. The germline gives CDR1 SGHTA, CDR2 FQGNSA. The V end was cut by 2 bases, the J end by 0 bases, with 11 bases between. CDR3 DNA sequence: TGTGCCAGCAGCTTAACGGCGACAAGTAGCAATCAGCCCCAGCATTTT. Protein: CASSLTATSSNQPQHF.

This clonotype has a count of ten or more. This rearrangement joins TRBV7-2 to TRBJ2-5; D unresolved. The J call may be mistaken, given a closer DNA end match to TRBJ2-7. Per the germline V gene, CDR1 is SGHTA and CDR2 is FQGNSA. CDR3 length equals 11 residues. CDR3 DNA sequence: TGTGCCAGCAGCGACGGCTACGAGCAGTACTTC. It codes for CASSDGYEQYF.

This clonotype was seen more than once but under ten times. The chain has TRBV6-6 and TRBJ2-1; TRBD2 is a possible D gene (6 bases). Looked up from germline, CDR1 is MNHNY and CDR2 is SVGAGI (reference sequence). V was shortened by 7 bases and J by 2 bases, with 15 bases between the two germline ends. The CDR3 length is 15 residues. The CDR3: CASTQPGTPYNEQFF. Here the CDR3 DNA reads TGTGCCAGCACCCAACCCGGGACTCCCTACAATGAGCAGTTCTTC.

The sample holds a few counts of this clonotype. The chain combines TRBV10-1 with TRBJ2-3; D unresolved. Germline CDR1 and CDR2: WNHNN and SYGVQD (reference sequence). The CDR3 runs to 12 residues. Trimming pared 10 bases from V and 3 bases from J, leaving 11 bases between. CDR3 nucleotide sequence: TGCGCCACTTCGGACGGGACAGATACGCAGTATTTT. Translation gives CATSDGTDTQYF.